What follows are 17 T cell receptor beta chains derived from one specimen sequenced in a study of blood T cell repertoires in COVID-19 (dated by TCRdb to 2020 to 2022). Library generation was performed with the immunoSEQ multiplex PCR assay. TCRdb limited this immuneACCESS table to in-frame rearrangements with V and J called. A share of clones is missing; checked studies link under half to unresolved V genes, and the rest is unexplained. This sample gives 310,000 or so clones in total; roughly 82% of them show up just once. The ten largest clones represent 1.6% of the sample. Sequencing input: peripheral blood. The receptors originated from a woman aged 45-65 years with acute or convalescent COVID-19.

The gene calls are TRBV24-1 and TRBJ2-7; 8 nucleotides agree with TRBD2. The germline CDR1 and CDR2 sequences are KGHDR and SFDVKD. Trimming removed 2 bases from V and 0 bases from J; junction bases left unmatched: 5. The CDR3 has 16 residues. The CDR3 bases are TGTGCCACCAGTGATTCAGAAGCGGGAGCCTCCTACGAGCAGTACTTC. This encodes CATSDSEAGASYEQYF.

The chain is built from TRBV7-3 and TRBJ2-1; 7 positions agree with TRBD2. Germline CDR1 and CDR2: SGHTA and FQGTGA. CDR3 length equals 15 residues. With V trimmed by 3 bases and J by 6 bases, 8 bases remained unmatched. This CDR3 reads CASSLWSSGPNEQFF. DNA of the CDR3: TGTGCCAGCAGCTTGTGGTCTAGCGGACCCAATGAGCAGTTCTTC.

V gene TRBV7-2 combines with J gene TRBJ1-5; the D gene is possibly TRBD1 (5 bases). The V end was cut by 1 base, the J end by 1 base, with 5 bases between. The CDR3 has 14 residues. Per the germline V gene, CDR1 is SGHTA and CDR2 is FQGNSA. Written as DNA, the CDR3 is TGTGCCAGCAGCTTAGGACAGAGCAATCAGCCCCAGCATTTT. It yields the protein CASSLGQSNQPQHF.

The V gene is TRBV10-3, the J gene TRBJ2-7, with D maybe TRBD1 (5 bases). The CDR3 length is 13 residues. Germline lookup yields CDR1 ENHRY and CDR2 SYGVKD. V was trimmed by 0 bases and J by 10 bases, leaving 13 bases between them. The CDR3 DNA reads TGTGCCATCAGTGAGTCGGGCCAGGGTGCACAGTACTTC. This gives the protein CAISESGQGAQYF.

The chain employs TRBV9 and TRBJ1-6; D not resolved. V was shortened by 2 bases and J by 9 bases, with 6 bases between the two germline ends. Germline lookup yields CDR1 SGDLS and CDR2 YYNGEE. The CDR3 extends over 12 amino acids. CDR3 bases: TGTGCCAGCAGCGTCGGTGGTTCACCCCTCCACTTT. Protein: CASSVGGSPLHF.

This chain uses TRBV28 with TRBJ1-2; no clear D. The CDR3 contains 12 residues. The germline gives CDR1 MDHEN, CDR2 SYDVKM. V shed 7 bases and J shed 4 bases, with 10 bases lying between them. For the CDR3, the DNA is TGTGCCAGCACCTTCCGGGGCTATGGCTACACCTTC. This gives the protein CASTFRGYGYTF.

The gene calls are TRBV6-5 and TRBJ2-7, with D possibly matching TRBD1 (6 bases). The ends were cut back, 0 bases at V and 5 bases at J, with 14 bases in the middle. The CDR3 has 15 residues. Per the germline V gene, CDR1 is MNHEY and CDR2 is SVGAGI. CDR3 sequence: CASSYSPTGYNEQYF. The CDR3, as DNA: TGTGCCAGCAGTTACTCCCCAACAGGGTACAACGAGCAGTACTTC.

The chain joins TRBV6-2 or TRBV6-3 to TRBJ2-1; the D gene is possibly TRBD1 (6 bases). This CDR3 has 19 residues. Trimming took off 2 bases at V and 0 bases at J, with 20 bases between the two ends. CDR1 is MNHEY, CDR2 SVGEGT, per germline. Here the CDR3 reads CASSYLDGGTQSSYNEQFF. The DNA of the CDR3 is TGTGCCAGCAGTTACCTCGATGGGGGCACCCAAAGCTCCTACAATGAGCAGTTCTTC.

The chain has TRBV25-1 and TRBJ2-2; unclear D gene. CDR1 and CDR2 from the germline V gene are MGHDK and SYGVNS. The CDR3 has 14 residues. V dropped 1 base and J dropped 3 bases, with 6 bases sitting between them. CDR3 sequence: CASSELADTGELFF. For the CDR3, the DNA is TGTGCCAGCAGTGAATTGGCAGACACCGGGGAGCTGTTTTTT.

The chain combines TRBV25-1 with TRBJ2-6; TRBD1 aligns across 9 bases. The CDR3 is made up of 15 amino acids. J was trimmed by 4 bases and V by 10 bases; bases with no gene match: 8. The germline V gene has CDR1 MGHDK and CDR2 SYGVNS. DNA of the CDR3: TGTGCCACCCGGGACAGGGATAGCGGGGCCAACGTCCTGACTTTC. This gives the protein CATRDRDSGANVLTF.

This CDR3 is CASSLQVEYEQYF. In DNA form, the CDR3 reads TGCGCCAGCAGCCTACAGGTAGAGTACGAGCAGTACTTC. The chain uses TRBV5-1 and TRBJ2-7, with a weak D call TRBD1 (5 bases). V shed 4 bases and J shed 4 bases, with 12 bases lying between them. Germline-derived CDR1 and CDR2 are SGHRS and YFSETQ. This CDR3 is 13 amino acids long.

The J gene is TRBJ2-1, the V gene TRBV4-1, with 15 bases aligning to TRBD2. Germline lookup yields CDR1 MGHRA and CDR2 YSYEKL. The trim removed 4 bases at V and 8 bases at J, leaving 6 bases unmatched. This CDR3 is built from 16 residues. CDR3 sequence reads: CASSPGGLAGGDEQFF. The CDR3 DNA reads TGCGCCAGCAGCCCAGGGGGACTAGCGGGAGGTGATGAGCAGTTCTTC.

This clone occurred once. Here the CDR3 reads CASSLGSNRVTDTQYF. The DNA for the CDR3 is TGTGCCAGCAGCTTAGGAAGTAACAGAGTCACAGATACGCAGTATTTT. This rearrangement joins TRBV7-2 to TRBJ2-3; no reliable D call. The CDR3 length is 16 residues. V dropped 1 base and J dropped 2 bases, with 13 bases sitting between them. Germline-derived CDR1 and CDR2 are SGHTA and FQGNSA.

This chain joins TRBV4-1 and TRBJ2-7; no clear D gene. The length of the CDR3 is 13 residues. Germline loops: CDR1 MGHRA, CDR2 YSYEKL. Between the trimmed V and J ends, which lost 4 bases and 6 bases, there was a span of 13 bases. CDR3: CASSLVLPGEQYF. The CDR3 DNA sequence: TGCGCCAGCAGCCTTGTCTTGCCCGGCGAGCAGTACTTC.

The V gene is TRBV19, the J gene TRBJ1-3; D is undetermined. V lost 9 bases, J lost 3 bases, and 18 bases lay in between. Germline V CDR1 and CDR2: LNHDA, SQIVND (reference sequence). CDR3 size: 15 residues. In DNA, the CDR3 is TGTGCCAGATCCCCCCCCTCCCTTAGTGGAAACACCATATATTTT. Translation gives CARSPPSLSGNTIYF. Together with reference TRBV19 and TRBJ1-3, the CDR3 gives the full variable domain: DGGITQSPKYLFRKEGQNVTLSCEQNLNHDAMYWYRQDPGQGLRLIYYSQIVNDFQKGDIAEGYSVSREKKESFPLTVTSAQKNPTAFYLCARSPPSLSGNTIYFGEGSWLTVV.

This clone was observed a few times. The gene calls are TRBV27 and TRBJ2-4, with 7 nucleotides matching TRBD2. Germline CDR1 and CDR2: MNHEY and SMNVEV (reference sequence). J gave up 4 bases and V 3 bases, and 15 bases lay outside the gene matches. The CDR3 is made up of 18 amino acids. For the CDR3, the DNA is TGTGCCAGCAGTTTGGGCGGGAGAGGGGAGAGCTCAAAAAACATTCAGTACTTC. It codes for CASSLGGRGESSKNIQYF.

This chain uses TRBV4-1 with TRBJ2-5; 7 nucleotides align to TRBD1. CDR1 is MGHRA, CDR2 YSYEKL, per germline. This CDR3 comprises 16 residues. Germline trimming cut 0 bases from V and 1 base from J; bases unmatched to any gene: 5. The CDR3 DNA sequence: TGCGCCAGCAGCCAAGATGGGGCAGGGGGCCAAGAGACCCAGTACTTC. Translation: CASSQDGAGGQETQYF.